Listed below are T cell receptor beta chains from one sample, sequenced in a study of regulatory T cells in long-lasting Graves disease. TCRdb reanalysed the multiplex PCR reads using MiXCR and keeps one entry per CDR3 protein. The sample contains more than 400,000 distinct CDR3 sequences, around 17% of which appear only once. The sample was also reused in another study, on T cells in Graves' hyperthyroidism and ophthalmopathy.

The specimen comprised peripheral blood mononuclear cells (PBMCs), sampled at new diagnosis, from a patient treated with antithyroid drugs. These TCRs come from a woman aged 30 to 39 with Graves disease. CDR3s include the opening cysteine and the closing phenylalanine or tryptophan. A D gene is named only where the DNA matches it firmly. For some rows the clone size is stated as once, few or many, or as a class when expanded; others skip it.

>TRBJ2-2|TRBV12-3/TRBV12-4|many|.
CASSPFESGELFF
TGTGCCAGCAGCCCGTTTGAGTCCGGGGAGCTGTTTTTT
>TRBJ2-2|TRBV28|few|.
CASSTPPNTGSGELFF
TGTGCCAGCAGTACCCCCCCAAATACAGGGTCCGGGGAGCTGTTTTTT
>TRBJ2-5|TRBV19|.|.
CASSPEDHQETQYF
TGTGCCAGTAGTCCCGAGGACCATCAAGAGACCCAGTACTTC
>TRBJ1-1|TRBV6-1|many|.
CASRLNLNTEAFF
TGTGCCAGCCGTCTAAATCTGAACACTGAAGCTTTCTTT
>TRBJ1-5|TRBV2|few|.
CASSGLSIHQPQHF
TGTGCCAGCAGTGGTTTGAGTATTCATCAGCCCCAGCATTTT
>TRBJ2-5|TRBV2|many|TRBD2
CASSELTSGETQYF
TGTGCCAGCAGTGAACTAACTAGCGGCGAGACCCAGTACTTC
>TRBJ2-5|TRBV5-4|.|.
CATVDREGETQYF
TGTGCCACCGTTGACAGGGAGGGAGAGACCCAGTACTTC
>TRBJ1-2|TRBV7-9|few|.
CASSLATATGYTF
TGTGCCAGCAGCTTAGCGACCGCTACTGGCTACACCTTC
>TRBJ1-4|TRBV11-2|many|.
CASSLAFPTKSEKLFF
TGTGCCAGCAGCTTAGCCTTCCCGACGAAGAGTGAAAAACTGTTTTTT
>TRBJ2-1|TRBV11-2|many|TRBD2
CASSPFKAGTSNEQFF
TGTGCCAGCAGCCCTTTCAAAGCGGGAACCAGCAATGAGCAGTTCTTC
>TRBJ2-1|TRBV24-1|many|TRBD1
CATSDPSDPGQGYRNEQFF
TGTGCCACCAGTGATCCCTCGGACCCGGGACAGGGTTATAGGAATGAGCAGTTCTTC
>TRBJ1-1|TRBV5-1|.|TRBD1
CASSLQGARNTEAFF
TGCGCCAGCAGCTTGCAGGGGGCGCGGAACACTGAAGCTTTCTTT
>TRBJ1-5|TRBV7-9|many|TRBD1
CASSFSKGQGRDSNQPQHF
TGTGCCAGCAGCTTCAGCAAGGGACAGGGGCGTGATAGCAATCAGCCCCAGCATTTT
>TRBJ1-5|TRBV20-1|many|.
CSASREGGGLIKPQHF
TGCAGTGCTAGCCGAGAAGGTGGGGGCCTCATTAAGCCCCAGCATTTT
>TRBJ1-2|TRBV13|few|TRBD1
CASSVATQGAGYGYTF
TGTGCCAGCAGCGTAGCAACCCAGGGGGCAGGCTATGGCTACACCTTC
>TRBJ2-7|TRBV30|many|TRBD2
CAWSAGEGNEQYF
TGTGCCTGGAGCGCCGGGGAGGGCAACGAGCAGTACTTC
>TRBJ2-7|TRBV7-2|many|.
CASSSNRQSGYEQYF
TGTGCCAGCAGCTCAAATAGACAGTCCGGGTACGAGCAGTACTTC
>TRBJ2-1|TRBV29-1|many|TRBD1
CSADPQILTGDENEQFF
TGCAGCGCCGACCCCCAGATATTGACAGGGGATGAGAATGAGCAGTTCTTC
>TRBJ2-4|TRBV6-2/TRBV6-3|.|.
CASSPIGGKNIQYF
TGTGCCAGCAGTCCTATAGGGGGGAAAAACATTCAGTACTTC
>TRBJ2-1|TRBV6-1|many|.
CASTRSFETSTTYNEQFF
TGTGCCAGCACCCGATCCTTCGAGACATCGACAACTTACAATGAGCAGTTCTTC
>TRBJ1-6|TRBV5-1|.|.
CASSLTFVSFGVALHF
TGCGCCAGCAGCTTGACATTTGTGAGCTTTGGGGTGGCCCTCCACTTT
>TRBJ2-5|TRBV20-1|.|.
CSARGPLRETQYF
TGCAGTGCTAGGGGGCCCTTGAGGGAGACCCAGTACTTC
>TRBJ1-5|TRBV18|many|.
CASSQTGSNQPQHF
TGTGCCAGCAGCCAAACAGGGAGCAATCAGCCCCAGCATTTT
>TRBJ1-1|TRBV7-9|many|TRBD1
CASSPMGTGDTEAFF
TGTGCCAGCAGCCCGATGGGGACAGGGGATACTGAAGCTTTCTTT
>TRBJ2-1|TRBV9|.|.
CASSPTDNEQFF
TGTGCCAGCAGCCCGACAGACAATGAGCAGTTCTTC
>TRBJ2-4|TRBV4-3|.|.
CASSQSVSAGEGKNIQYF
TGCGCCAGCAGCCAAAGTGTTAGTGCTGGGGAAGGCAAAAACATTCAGTACTTC
>TRBJ2-5|TRBV7-6|.|TRBD1
CASSLATGVNQETQYF
TGTGCCAGCAGCTTAGCGACAGGGGTGAATCAAGAGACCCAGTACTTC
>TRBJ2-1|TRBV5-1|.|.
CASSLSREQFF
TGCGCCAGCAGCTTGAGTAGGGAGCAGTTCTTC
>TRBJ1-2|TRBV28|many|TRBD1
CASTSGTGNIYGYTF
TGTGCCAGCACCTCGGGGACAGGGAATATTTATGGCTACACCTTC
>TRBJ1-1|TRBV30|many|.
CAWRPPRTAMNTEAFF
TGTGCCTGGAGACCTCCCCGGACAGCCATGAACACTGAAGCTTTCTTT
>TRBJ2-1|TRBV29-1|many|.
CSVDSVNEQFF
TGCAGCGTTGATAGCGTAAATGAGCAGTTCTTC
>TRBJ2-1|TRBV5-1|many|TRBD2
CASSRRTSGMEYEQFF
TGCGCCAGCAGCAGGCGGACTAGCGGGATGGAGTATGAGCAGTTCTTC
>TRBJ2-5|TRBV7-9|.|.
CASSLGPFLYF
TGTGCCAGCAGCTTAGGGCCTTTCCTCTACTTC
>TRBJ2-7|TRBV4-2|few|.
CASSQEFSGAGYEQYF
TGTGCCAGCAGCCAAGAATTTTCGGGGGCAGGATACGAGCAGTACTTC